What follows are 30 T cell receptor beta chains derived from one specimen sequenced in a study of response to subunit inactivated influenza vaccine. From the RT-PCR reads, TCRdb called clonotypes with MiXCR, one entry per CDR3 protein. The table shows hundreds of thousands of distinct CDR3 sequences, with 18% occurring only once. This specimen consisted of PBMCs from blood, obtained 5 to 6 days after vaccination. Every receptor here comes from a man in his forties or fifties who received an inactivated influenza vaccine.

The rearrangement uses TRBV24-1 and TRBJ2-1; unclear D gene. The germline V and J ends were trimmed by 5 bases and 5 bases, with 3 bases remaining between them. The germline CDR1 and CDR2 sequences are KGHDR and SFDVKD. This CDR3 is 11 amino acids long. CDR3 residues: CATSVNNEQFF. The DNA for the CDR3 is TGTGCCACCAGTGTGAACAATGAGCAGTTCTTC.

The sample holds a few counts of this clonotype. This chain links TRBV7-3 with TRBJ1-1, with 7 bases aligning to TRBD1. V dropped 5 bases and J dropped 11; count of bases not matched to a gene: 11. CDR1 SGHTA and CDR2 FQGTGA come from the germline V gene. This CDR3 comprises 13 residues. The CDR3 here is CASSQTDGTAAFF. The CDR3 DNA reads as TGTGCCAGCAGCCAAACCGACGGGACAGCCGCTTTCTTT.

The chain couples TRBV5-1 to TRBJ2-7; D gene ambiguous. Germline V gives CDR1 SGHRS, CDR2 YFSETQ. CDR3 length: 14 amino acids. The ends were cut back, 1 base at V and 4 bases at J, with 12 bases in the middle. The CDR3 nucleotides read TGCGCCAGCAGCTTGAACAGCCTCCTGTACGAGCAGTACTTC. Translation gives CASSLNSLLYEQYF.

This clonotype was counted only a few times. This chain's CDR3 is CASSFARAGMNTEAFF. CDR3 nucleotide sequence: TGTGCCAGCAGTTTTGCCAGGGCGGGCATGAACACTGAAGCTTTCTTT. This chain joins TRBV12-3 or TRBV12-4 and TRBJ1-1, with a possible D match to TRBD1 (5 bases). CDR3 length: 16 amino acids. V was shortened by 3 bases and J by 0 bases, with 14 bases between the two germline ends.

V is TRBV12-3 or TRBV12-4 and J is TRBJ2-3; D gene unclear. This CDR3 spans 16 amino acids. Trimming took off 3 bases at V and 0 bases at J, with 13 bases between the two ends. CDR3 protein: CASSFLEAISTDTQYF. The DNA for the CDR3 is TGTGCCAGCAGTTTCTTAGAAGCGATTAGCACAGATACGCAGTATTTT.

Only a few counts were recorded for this clonotype. The J gene is TRBJ2-7, the V gene TRBV3-1, with a possible D match to TRBD1 (7 bases). Trimming removed 2 bases from V and 2 bases from J, with 19 bases in between. CDR1 and CDR2 from the germline V gene are LGHDT and YNNKEL (reference sequence). The CDR3 covers 17 residues. CDR3 in amino acids: CASSQRRQGGLPYEQYF. The CDR3 DNA reads TGTGCCAGCAGCCAACGCAGACAGGGAGGTCTTCCCTACGAGCAGTACTTC.

This clonotype has just a few counts. The J gene is TRBJ2-7, the V gene TRBV7-9; D assignment may be TRBD1 or TRBD2 (6 bases each). Trimming removed 1 base at V and 6 bases at J, with 13 bases between. The CDR3 runs 14 residues. Germline V CDR1 and CDR2: SEHNR, FQNEAQ (reference sequence). The CDR3 reads CASSLVGEGGEQYF. Written as DNA, the CDR3 is TGTGCCAGCAGCTTAGTTGGCGAGGGGGGCGAGCAGTACTTC.

This clonotype appeared a few times. V and J are TRBV7-2 and TRBJ2-3, with 11 bases that match TRBD2. The CDR3 has 16 amino acids. Trimming cost V 5 bases and J 5 bases; bases outside gene matches: 9. Germline V CDR1 and CDR2: SGHTA, FQGNSA. The CDR3 reads CASSPRLAGRVDTQYF. In DNA form, the CDR3 reads TGTGCCAGCAGCCCCCGACTAGCGGGGAGGGTAGATACGCAGTATTTT.

The chain recombines TRBV12-3 or TRBV12-4 with TRBJ1-5; D call uncertain. Trimming took off 3 bases at V and 2 bases at J, with 8 bases between the two ends. The CDR3 covers 14 residues. The DNA for the CDR3 is TGTGCCAGCAGTTTGGTTCTGCGCAATCAGCCCCAGCATTTT. Translated, it gives CASSLVLRNQPQHF.

The chain carries TRBV9 and TRBJ2-7; 9 bases are shared with TRBD1. V lost 5 bases, J lost 0 bases, and 6 bases stayed unmatched. This CDR3 contains 15 residues. Germline V lookup: CDR1 SGDLS, CDR2 YYNGEE. In DNA, the CDR3 is TGTGCCAGCAGTTCCGGGACAGGGCCCTCCTACGAGCAGTACTTC. It is translated as CASSSGTGPSYEQYF.

The gene calls are TRBV5-1 and TRBJ2-5; D may be TRBD2 (5 bases). V dropped 6 bases and J dropped 5 bases, with 17 bases sitting between them. From germline, CDR1 is SGHRS and CDR2 YFSETQ. This CDR3 is built from 14 residues. CDR3 amino acids: CASNSGVRMETQYF. DNA for the CDR3: TGCGCCAGCAATTCCGGGGTTAGGATGGAGACCCAGTACTTC.

This clonotype was recorded a few times. The chain employs TRBV12-3 or TRBV12-4 and TRBJ1-6; perhaps TRBD1 as D (6 bases). CDR3 length equals 14 residues. With 5 bases removed from V and 7 bases from J, the gap between germline ends came to 12 bases. CDR3 amino acids: CASSPGAVNSPLHF. Here the CDR3 DNA reads TGTGCCAGCAGTCCGGGGGCCGTAAATTCACCCCTCCACTTT.

This clonotype was detected a few times. The V gene is TRBV12-3 or TRBV12-4, the J gene TRBJ1-3; TRBD1 agrees at 10 bases. This CDR3 has 17 residues. Losses at the gene ends were 0 bases for V and 0 bases for J; bases not matched to a gene: 2. The CDR3 DNA reads as TGTGCCAGCAGTTTAGCGACAGGGGGCCTCTCTGGAAACACCATATATTTT. It encodes CASSLATGGLSGNTIYF.

This clonotype has a count of ten or more. V and J are TRBV12-3 or TRBV12-4 and TRBJ2-1; D gene unclear. Trimming cost V 4 bases and J 9 bases, with 10 bases left between them. This CDR3 has 12 residues. The CDR3 sequence is CASSSSVGEQFF. The CDR3 DNA sequence: TGTGCCAGCAGTTCATCGGTGGGTGAGCAGTTCTTC.

The gene calls are TRBV4-3 and TRBJ1-2, with TRBD1 identical over 9 bases. Germline CDR1 reads LGHNA; CDR2 reads YSLEER. V shed 4 bases and J 4 bases; nucleotides not matched to a gene: 7. The CDR3 has 15 residues. CDR3 DNA: TGCGCCAGCAGCCCTAGACAGGGGGGAGGCTATGGCTACACCTTC. This encodes CASSPRQGGGYGYTF.

In regard to this clonotype: A far larger clone is one nucleotide away, so this likely arose from a read error. This rearrangement joins TRBV7-3 to TRBJ2-3; no firm D call. The CDR3 totals 14 residues. CDR1 is SGHTA, CDR2 FQGTGA, per germline. Trimming took 2 bases from V and 2 from J, leaving 8 bases between them. DNA for the CDR3: TGTGCCAGCAGCTTAGCAGCGTTCACAGATACGCAGTATTTT. This codes for CASSLAAFTDTQYF. The full variable domain, its missing parts supplied by reference TRBV7-3 and TRBJ2-3, is GAGVSQTPSNKVTEKGKYVELRCDPISGHTALYWYRQSLGQGPEFLIYFQGTGAADDSGLPNDRFFAVRPEGSVSTLKIQRTERGDSAVYLCASSLAAFTDTQYFGPGTRLTVL.

V and J are TRBV7-3 and TRBJ2-7; a possible D gene is TRBD1 (6 bases). The length of the CDR3 is 14 residues. CDR1 and CDR2 from the germline V gene are SGHTA and FQGTGA. V lost 4 bases to trimming and J lost 7 bases, with 17 bases between them. This chain's CDR3 is CASSSSDSSGEQYF. The CDR3 DNA reads as TGTGCCAGCAGCTCTTCGGACAGCTCGGGTGAGCAGTACTTC.

The chain carries TRBV7-2 and TRBJ2-1; 13 nucleotides line up with TRBD2. The CDR3 totals 16 residues. The V gene's germline CDR1 is SGHTA and CDR2 FQGNSA. The J segment lost 8 bases and the V segment lost 5 bases, leaving 9 bases of the junction unmatched. Written as DNA, the CDR3 is TGTGCCAGCAGCGCCGAGGGACTAGCGGGATTGGATGAGCAGTTCTTC. This codes for CASSAEGLAGLDEQFF. The variable domain in full, completed from reference TRBV7-2 and TRBJ2-1, reads GAGVSQSPSNKVTEKGKDVELRCDPISGHTALYWYRQSLGQGLEFLIYFQGNSAPDKSGLPSDRFSAERTGGSVSTLTIQRTQQEDSAVYLCASSAEGLAGLDEQFFGPGTRLTVL.

This clonotype was observed a few times. This rearrangement joins TRBV4-3 to TRBJ2-3; D gene uncertain. The CDR3 runs to 15 residues. The germline CDR1 and CDR2 sequences are LGHNA and YSLEER. Trimming took off 1 base at V and 1 base at J, with 9 bases between the two ends. This CDR3 is CASSQVGYRTDTQYF. The DNA for the CDR3 is TGCGCCAGCAGCCAAGTGGGGTACCGCACAGATACGCAGTATTTT.

Notes on this clonotype: One end of the junction varies from germline; a read error may be responsible. The chain recombines TRBV12-3 or TRBV12-4 with TRBJ1-1, with a possible D match to TRBD1 (5 bases). There are 12 residues in the CDR3. The CDR3, as DNA: TGTGCCAGCAGCCCCGGGACCACTGAAGCTCTCTTT. Protein sequence: CASSPGTTEALF.

The chain links TRBV4-3 to TRBJ2-7; possibly TRBD1 for D (5 bases). The V end lost 0 bases, the J end lost 3 bases, and 15 bases lay between the germline ends. CDR3 length: 16 amino acids. CDR1 is LGHNA and CDR2 is YSLEER in the germline V gene. For the CDR3, the DNA is TGCGCCAGCAGCCAAGATACCGACAGCACTGACTACGAGCAGTACTTC. Amino acids: CASSQDTDSTDYEQYF.

This clonotype was seen only a few times. The V gene is TRBV12-3 or TRBV12-4, the J gene TRBJ1-4; D perhaps matches TRBD1 (5 bases). The V and J ends lost 2 bases and 6 bases respectively, with 16 bases between them. The CDR3 has 16 amino acids. Here the CDR3 DNA reads TGTGCCAGCAGTTTAACGGGGCCCTACCAGCATGAAAAACTGTTTTTT. This translates into CASSLTGPYQHEKLFF.

This clonotype was seen a handful of times. CDR3 sequence (DNA): TGTGCCAGCAGTTTAGGGACTAGCGGTCGGAAGCAGTTCTTC. It codes for CASSLGTSGRKQFF. This chain joins TRBV27 and TRBJ2-1; 11 bases are shared with TRBD2. The CDR3 consists of 14 residues. Per germline, CDR1 MNHEY and CDR2 SMNVEV (reference sequence). V lost 2 bases and J lost 11; bases outside the gene matches: 5.

This chain uses TRBV5-1 with TRBJ2-2; 7 bases align to TRBD2. This CDR3 comprises 15 residues. Germline CDR1 and CDR2: SGHRS and YFSETQ. With 4 bases clipped from V and 3 bases from J, the junction kept 6 bases outside the gene matches. The CDR3 nucleotides are TGCGCCAGCAGCCGTGGAGGGAGGGACACCGGGGAGCTGTTTTTT. Encoded protein: CASSRGGRDTGELFF.

This clonotype appeared many times. The chain joins TRBV5-1 to TRBJ2-2, with 7 bases identical to TRBD1. V gave up 4 bases and J gave up 0 bases; unmatched junction bases: 6. Germline V gives CDR1 SGHRS, CDR2 YFSETQ. This CDR3 has 16 amino acids. The CDR3 nucleotides are TGCGCCAGCAGCACGCAGACAGGGACGAACACCGGGGAGCTGTTTTTT. It yields the protein CASSTQTGTNTGELFF.

This clonotype was picked up a small number of times. J is TRBJ2-1 and V is TRBV18; 8 bases fit TRBD1. Per germline, CDR1 KGHSH and CDR2 LQKENI. This CDR3 has 16 amino acids. Trimming removed 4 bases from V and 0 bases from J; junction bases left unmatched: 5. The CDR3 coding sequence is TGTGCCAGCTCACATCGGACAGGGAGCTCCTACAATGAGCAGTTCTTC. It encodes CASSHRTGSSYNEQFF. The variable domain in full, with the rest retrieved from reference TRBV18 and TRBJ2-1, is NAGVMQNPRHLVRRRGQEARLRCSPMKGHSHVYWYRQLPEEGLKFMVYLQKENIIDESGMPKERFSAEFPKEGPSILRIQQVVRGDSAAYFCASSHRTGSSYNEQFFGPGTRLTVL.

In its sample, this clonotype was seen a few times. J is TRBJ2-1 and V is TRBV6-6; D is possibly TRBD2 (7 bases). The germline V gene has CDR1 MNHNY and CDR2 SVGAGI (reference sequence). CDR3 length equals 12 residues. The V end lost 8 bases, the J end lost 7 bases, and 12 bases lay between the germline ends. CDR3 DNA: TGTGCCAGCGGGGGGGCTATAAATGAGCAGTTCTTC. It encodes CASGGAINEQFF.

The chain combines TRBV2 with TRBJ1-1, with D possibly TRBD1 on 5 matching bases. Trimming left V 3 bases short and J 6 bases short, with 8 bases between. Germline V gene lookup returns CDR1 SNHLY and CDR2 FYNNEI. The CDR3 length is 12 residues. This CDR3 reads CASSDRVSEAFF. CDR3 DNA: TGTGCCAGCAGTGACAGGGTATCTGAAGCTTTCTTT.

This clonotype was picked up a small number of times. The chain carries TRBV5-6 and TRBJ2-7; D is ambiguous. Germline loops: CDR1 SGHDT, CDR2 YYEEEE. Trimming left V 1 base short and J 6 bases short, with 11 bases between. There are 13 residues in the CDR3. The CDR3 bases are TGTGCCAGCAGCTTGAAGGAAGGGCTCGAGCAGTACTTC. It encodes CASSLKEGLEQYF.

A note on this clonotype: Just one base apart from a much larger clone, this may be a read error. The V and J genes are TRBV6-4 and TRBJ2-1, with D possibly TRBD1 on 6 matching bases. The CDR3 runs to 15 residues. Germline lookup yields CDR1 MRHNA and CDR2 SNTAGT. CDR3 region: CARSDGAGVYNEQFF. The CDR3 bases are TGTGCCAGAAGTGACGGGGCAGGGGTCTACAATGAGCAGTTCTTC.